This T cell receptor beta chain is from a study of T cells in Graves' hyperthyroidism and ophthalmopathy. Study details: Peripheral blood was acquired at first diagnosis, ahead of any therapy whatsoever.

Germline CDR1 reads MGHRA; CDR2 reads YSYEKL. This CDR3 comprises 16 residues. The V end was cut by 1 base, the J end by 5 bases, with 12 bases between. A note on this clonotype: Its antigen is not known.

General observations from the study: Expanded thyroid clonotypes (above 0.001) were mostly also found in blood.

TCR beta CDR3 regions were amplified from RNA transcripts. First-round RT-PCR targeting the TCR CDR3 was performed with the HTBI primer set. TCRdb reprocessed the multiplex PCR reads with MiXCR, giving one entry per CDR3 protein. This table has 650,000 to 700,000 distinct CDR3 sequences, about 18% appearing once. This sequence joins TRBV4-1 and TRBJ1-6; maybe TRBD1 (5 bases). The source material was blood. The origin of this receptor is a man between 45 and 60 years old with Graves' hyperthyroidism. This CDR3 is CASSQVSGRDNSPLHF. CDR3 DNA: TGCGCCAGCAGCCAAGTCTCGGGACGGGATAATTCACCCCTCCACTTT.